These T cell receptor beta chains were read from a single sample in a study of Ad26.COV2.S vaccination and SARS-CoV-2 variants. Clones were read by immunoSEQ multiplex PCR, and TCRdb kept only the in-frame ones, dropping some. The data hold 300,000 to 400,000 clones, with about 88% observed a single time. Material: peripheral blood, obtained in a trial of Ad26.COV2.S vaccine versus placebo. All receptors come from a person aged 18 to 65 who received the Ad26.COV2.S COVID-19 vaccine or a placebo. CDR3s leave out the opening cysteine and the closing phenylalanine or tryptophan. D genes are given only for firm matches.

j_gene: TRBJ1-4
d_gene: -
v_gene: TRBV5-1
CDR3aa: ASSLPGLQKEKLF

j_gene: TRBJ2-2
d_gene: -
v_gene: TRBV7-3
CDR3aa: ASSLNTGELF

j_gene: TRBJ2-5
d_gene: TRBD1
v_gene: TRBV15
CDR3aa: ATSRWTGETQY

j_gene: TRBJ2-1
d_gene: TRBD1
v_gene: TRBV18
CDR3aa: ASSPYRGDEQF

j_gene: TRBJ1-5
d_gene: -
v_gene: TRBV19
CDR3aa: ASSIEAGNQPQH

j_gene: TRBJ2-7
d_gene: -
v_gene: TRBV5-5
CDR3aa: ASSVSYEQY

j_gene: TRBJ2-7
d_gene: -
v_gene: TRBV5-4
CDR3aa: ASSLPKGIGASYEQY

j_gene: TRBJ2-5
d_gene: TRBD2
v_gene: TRBV10-3
CDR3aa: AISPSGGGQETQY

j_gene: TRBJ1-5
d_gene: -
v_gene: TRBV29-1
CDR3aa: SVKGTSLDQPQH

j_gene: TRBJ2-3
d_gene: -
v_gene: TRBV7-3
CDR3aa: ASSLKDMGVADTQY

j_gene: TRBJ1-2
d_gene: TRBD1
v_gene: TRBV4-3
CDR3aa: ASSQEPRQGADGYT

j_gene: TRBJ1-1
d_gene: -
v_gene: TRBV5-5
CDR3aa: ASNYPRGGNTEAF

j_gene: TRBJ2-1
d_gene: TRBD1
v_gene: TRBV30
CDR3aa: AWSDRAGEQF

j_gene: TRBJ2-7
d_gene: -
v_gene: TRBV5-1
CDR3aa: ASSLDKNSYEQY

j_gene: TRBJ2-5
d_gene: TRBD2
v_gene: TRBV18
CDR3aa: ASSPGLAGQETQY